The 25 T cell receptor beta chains listed next were all sequenced from one sample in a study of T cell responses to AZD1222 COVID-19 vaccine. Assay: immunoSEQ multiplex PCR; the TCRdb copy retains only in-frame clones and omits some. The table records some 200,000 clones, approximately 93% of them present only once. The sequencing here drew on peripheral blood, taken 28 days after the second AZD1222 dose. The origin of the receptors is an adult who received the AZD1222 COVID-19 vaccine.

The chain couples TRBV10-3 to TRBJ1-2; D is possibly TRBD1 (6 bases). V was shortened by 8 bases and J by 4 bases, with 14 bases between the two germline ends. This CDR3 has 13 residues. Germline V gives CDR1 ENHRY, CDR2 SYGVKD. In DNA form, the CDR3 reads TGTGCCATCTATGGCGGGGGGCCCTATGGCTACACCTTC. The encoded protein is CAIYGGGPYGYTF.

CDR3 amino acids: CAWSRGSGANVLTF. In DNA form, the CDR3 reads TGTGCCTGGAGTCGTGGATCTGGGGCCAACGTCCTGACTTTC. V gene TRBV30 combines with J gene TRBJ2-6; no clear D gene. V shed 2 bases and J shed 1 base, with 6 bases lying between them. The germline V gene has CDR1 GTSNPN and CDR2 SVGIG (reference sequence). The CDR3 extends over 14 amino acids.

The rearrangement uses TRBV4-2 and TRBJ2-1; the match to TRBD2 covers 8 bases. Germline CDR1 LGHNA, CDR2 YNFKEQ. The junction had 6 bases not matched to a gene; V was cut back by 1 base and J by 7 bases. The CDR3 totals 15 residues. In DNA form, the CDR3 reads TGTGCCAGCAGCCAAGCTGCGGGACTAGTGAATGAGCAGTTCTTC. Encoded protein: CASSQAAGLVNEQFF.

The chain links TRBV6-1 to TRBJ2-1; TRBD1 matches at 9 bases. There are 17 residues in the CDR3. Germline assignment: CDR1 MNHNS and CDR2 SASEGT. V lost 1 base to trimming and J lost 0 bases; unmatched junction nucleotides: 4. As DNA, the CDR3 is TGTGCCAGCAGTGAAGGGACAGGGGCTAGCTCCTACAATGAGCAGTTCTTC. Translating gives CASSEGTGASSYNEQFF.

The chain combines TRBV11-2 with TRBJ1-1, with D perhaps TRBD1 (5 bases). Trimming shortened V by 1 base and J by 8 bases, and 14 bases separated the two germline ends. Germline lookup yields CDR1 SGHAT and CDR2 FQNNGV. The CDR3 covers 14 residues. The CDR3 sequence is CASSLGGGEIEAFF. Here the CDR3 DNA reads TGTGCCAGCAGCTTAGGGGGCGGGGAGATAGAAGCTTTCTTT. Complete variable domain (other parts from reference TRBV11-2 and TRBJ1-1): EAGVAQSPRYKIIEKRQSVAFWCNPISGHATLYWYQQILGQGPKLLIQFQNNGVVDDSQLPKDRFSAERLKGVDSTLKIQPAKLEDSAVYLCASSLGGGEIEAFFGQGTRLTVV.

This chain uses TRBV5-4 with TRBJ2-5; D is unclear. The CDR3 has 15 amino acids. Looked up from germline, CDR1 is SGHNT and CDR2 is YYREEE (reference sequence). With 4 bases removed from V and 5 bases from J, the gap between germline ends came to 18 bases. The CDR3 loop is CASSGGPTIQETQYF. For the CDR3, the DNA is TGTGCCAGCAGCGGCGGACCCACGATCCAGGAGACCCAGTACTTC.

The chain is built from TRBV30 and TRBJ2-5; D is tentatively TRBD1 or TRBD2 (6 bases each). This CDR3 is 15 amino acids long. Trimming removed 1 base at V and 4 bases at J, with 16 bases between. Per the germline V gene, CDR1 is GTSNPN and CDR2 is SVGIG (reference sequence). In nucleotides, the CDR3 is TGTGCCTGGAGTGCGGGTGAGGGGGGCAGAGAGACCCAGTACTTC. Residues: CAWSAGEGGRETQYF.

The J gene is TRBJ1-4, the V gene TRBV5-1, with no clear D. This CDR3 has 15 amino acids. V shed 1 base and J shed 6 bases, with 13 bases lying between them. Germline values: CDR1 SGHRS, CDR2 YFSETQ. This CDR3 is CASSLLGEADEKLFF. The CDR3 DNA is TGCGCCAGCAGCTTGCTCGGCGAGGCTGATGAAAAACTGTTTTTT.

The chain is built from TRBV3-1 (or the pseudogene TRBV3-2) and TRBJ2-3; 8 bases are a match to TRBD1. The germline V gene encodes CDR1 LGHDT and CDR2 YNNKEL (reference sequence). The CDR3 is 14 amino acids. V gave up 4 bases and J gave up 2 bases; unmatched junction bases: 2. CDR3 in DNA: TGTGCCAGCAGCCGGACAGGGCTCACAGATACGCAGTATTTT. This sequence encodes CASSRTGLTDTQYF.

V is TRBV27 and J is TRBJ1-1, with D unclear. CDR3 length equals 13 residues. Germline V gene lookup returns CDR1 MNHEY and CDR2 SMNVEV (reference sequence). The V gene lost 6 bases and the J gene lost 7 bases, with 15 bases spanning the gap. CDR3 protein: CASSETSVGEAFF. The CDR3 region has the DNA TGTGCCAGCAGCGAGACCTCTGTAGGTGAAGCTTTCTTT.

CDR3 residues: CASQLRADPLNYGYTF. Here the CDR3 DNA reads TGTGCCAGCCAGCTTCGGGCAGATCCCTTAAACTATGGCTACACCTTC. This chain connects TRBV19 to TRBJ1-2; D remains ambiguous. Trimming left V 9 bases short and J 2 bases short, with 22 bases between. The V gene's germline CDR1 is LNHDA and CDR2 SQIVND (reference sequence). CDR3 size: 16 residues.

The J gene is TRBJ2-3, the V gene TRBV6-5; possible D gene TRBD2, 6 bases. The CDR3 totals 11 residues. Between the trimmed V and J ends, which lost 8 bases and 8 bases, there was a span of 11 bases. Germline loops: CDR1 MNHEY, CDR2 SVGAGI. CDR3 sequence reads: CASRVGGTQYF. In DNA, the CDR3 is TGTGCCAGCCGCGTGGGGGGTACGCAGTATTTT.

The chain combines TRBV5-1 with TRBJ1-6; a possible D gene is TRBD1 (5 bases). Trimming took off 4 bases at V and 0 bases at J, with 17 bases between the two ends. The CDR3 is made up of 18 amino acids. CDR1 is SGHRS and CDR2 is YFSETQ in the germline V gene. CDR3 sequence (DNA): TGCGCCAGCAGCCGGGGTGGCAGGGAGGCCTCCTATAATTCACCCCTCCACTTT. This translates into CASSRGGREASYNSPLHF.

The chain employs TRBV24-1 and TRBJ2-1; D unresolved. The CDR3 length is 14 residues. Germline assignment: CDR1 KGHDR and CDR2 SFDVKD. V lost 0 bases and J lost 8, with 10 bases in between. The CDR3 DNA is TGTGCCACCAGTGATTTGGAGGTAGCTGATGAGCAGTTCTTC. It translates to CATSDLEVADEQFF.

The chain is built from TRBV30 and TRBJ2-6; D call uncertain. Deletions cut 2 bases from V and 5 bases from J, with 10 bases between. Germline loops: CDR1 GTSNPN, CDR2 SVGIG (reference sequence). CDR3 length: 14 amino acids. CDR3 protein: CAWSLKVRANVLTF. The DNA for the CDR3 is TGTGCCTGGAGTCTGAAGGTCAGGGCCAACGTCCTGACTTTC.

Worth noting for this clone: Germline and junction disagree at one end, which may indicate a read error. This chain connects TRBV23-1 to TRBJ2-1; TRBD2 matches 8 bases. TRBV23-1 is recorded as an ORF, its role being uncertain. The CDR3 runs 16 residues. The CDR3 loop is CASSLPATSAYNEQFF. The CDR3 nucleotides read TGCGCCAGCAGTCTACCGGCGACTAGCGCCTACAATGAACAGTTCTTC.

The chain couples TRBV5-3 to TRBJ2-7, with D perhaps matching TRBD1 or TRBD2 (5 bases each). TRBV5-3 is assigned to the ORF class and has an uncertain function. The V gene lost 4 bases and the J gene lost 5 bases, with 16 bases spanning the gap. CDR3 length equals 14 residues. CDR3 loop: CARSVRDPSDEQYF. CDR3 sequence (DNA): TGTGCCAGAAGCGTCCGGGACCCCTCAGACGAGCAGTACTTC.

The DNA of the CDR3 is TGTGCCAGCAGGGAATCGGTGAACACTGAAGCTTTCTTT. It specifies CASRESVNTEAFF. J is TRBJ1-1 and V is TRBV7-3; D not resolved. The germline V and J ends were trimmed by 6 bases and 0 bases, with 8 bases remaining between them. From germline, CDR1 is SGHTA and CDR2 FQGTGA. This CDR3 has 13 residues.

This chain links TRBV27 with TRBJ2-2; 8 positions agree with TRBD2. V gave up 2 bases and J gave up 4 bases; unmatched junction bases: 6. Germline CDR1 and CDR2: MNHEY and SMNVEV (reference sequence). The CDR3 is made up of 16 amino acids. The CDR3 region is CASSLPGGPITGELFF. The DNA for the CDR3 is TGTGCCAGCAGTTTACCGGGAGGGCCAATCACCGGGGAGCTGTTTTTT.

Details on this clone: Other nucleotide sequences from this sample produce the same CDR3. The chain carries TRBV9 and TRBJ2-7; D gene uncertain. From germline, CDR1 is SGDLS and CDR2 YYNGEE. The CDR3 contains 12 residues. V lost 2 bases to trimming and J lost 6 bases, with 9 bases between them. The CDR3 bases are TGTGCCAGCAGCGTGGACGGCGGCGAGCAGTACTTC. Protein: CASSVDGGEQYF.

This rearrangement joins TRBV19 to TRBJ1-2, with 7 bases matching TRBD1. This CDR3 is 13 amino acids long. In germline, CDR1 is LNHDA, CDR2 SQIVND (reference sequence). Unmatched junction bases numbered 7, after V lost 8 bases and J lost 4 bases. The CDR3 protein is CASGGQTAYGYTF. In DNA, the CDR3 is TGTGCCAGTGGGGGACAGACAGCCTATGGCTACACCTTC.

The V gene is TRBV11-2, the J gene TRBJ1-2, with D perhaps TRBD1 (5 bases). The CDR3 runs to 13 residues. Trimming took 9 bases from V and 5 from J, leaving 16 bases between them. Per germline, CDR1 SGHAT and CDR2 FQNNGV. The CDR3 nucleotides read TGTGCCAGTGGGGACCTTGAACGGTATGGCTACACCTTC. Residues: CASGDLERYGYTF.

The V call is TRBV3-1 (or the pseudogene TRBV3-2), the J call TRBJ2-2; D remains ambiguous. This CDR3 has 14 amino acids. Deletions cut 6 bases from V and 2 bases from J, with 10 bases between. The germline V gene has CDR1 LGHDT and CDR2 YNNKEL (reference sequence). The CDR3 nucleotides are TGTGCCAGCAGAGATACTGGTAACACCGGGGAGCTGTTTTTT. It yields the protein CASRDTGNTGELFF.

The CDR3 nucleotides read TGTGCCAGCAGCTCCCATGGGGACAGGGGCTATGGCTACACCTTC. Protein: CASSSHGDRGYGYTF. The rearrangement uses TRBV11-3 and TRBJ1-2; 10 nucleotides match TRBD1. Per the germline V gene, CDR1 is SGHNT and CDR2 is YENEEA. Trimming cost V 4 bases and J 4 bases; bases outside gene matches: 6. CDR3 size: 15 residues.

The chain uses TRBV10-3 and TRBJ1-4; TRBD1 is a possible D gene (5 bases). Trimming stripped 4 bases from V and 3 bases from J, with 6 bases between. The CDR3 has 13 amino acids. Germline V CDR1 and CDR2: ENHRY, SYGVKD. The CDR3 sequence: CAISAGSNEKLFF. In DNA, the CDR3 is TGTGCCATCAGTGCAGGGTCTAATGAAAAACTGTTTTTT.